Below, 22 T cell receptor beta chains from the same sample are listed, as sequenced in a study of T cells in Graves' hyperthyroidism and ophthalmopathy. Researchers took RNA transcripts and amplified the TCR beta CDR3 regions from them. The HTBI primer set drove a first-round RT-PCR of the TCR CDR3. TCRdb redid the calling of the multiplex PCR reads with MiXCR, one entry per CDR3 protein. Of 600,000 or so distinct CDR3 sequences in the sample, 11% to 15% are singletons; the top ten hold about 6.6%. Specimen: blood. The receptors were gathered from a woman between 18 and 29 years old with Graves' ophthalmopathy.

This clonotype was seen at least ten times. The V call is TRBV19, the J call TRBJ2-1; 8 bases agree with TRBD2. Unmatched junction bases numbered 12, after V lost 5 bases and J lost 9 bases. Germline CDR1 reads LNHDA; CDR2 reads SQIVND (reference sequence). This CDR3 is 15 amino acids long. DNA of the CDR3: TGTGCCAGTAGTCCCTTATCAGCGGGAGTCGGTGAGCAGTTCTTC. Amino acids: CASSPLSAGVGEQFF.

This chain joins TRBV18 and TRBJ1-3; TRBD1 matches 10 bases. Germline CDR1 reads KGHSH; CDR2 reads LQKENI. V was clipped by 2 bases and J by 2 bases; unmatched bases: 6. This CDR3 spans 17 amino acids. CDR3 nucleotide sequence: TGTGCCAGCTCACCATCCTTGGGACAGGGGCCTGGAAACACCATATATTTT. Its translation is CASSPSLGQGPGNTIYF.

This clonotype was detected only a few times. This sequence joins TRBV5-8 and TRBJ2-7, with 8 bases aligning to TRBD1. CDR3 length: 16 amino acids. V was pared by 4 bases and J by 0 bases, with 9 bases of the junction left unmatched. Per germline, CDR1 SGHTS and CDR2 YDEGEE. The chain's CDR3 is CASSPGQGVHSYEQYF. CDR3 sequence (DNA): TGTGCCAGCAGCCCCGGACAGGGTGTTCACTCCTACGAGCAGTACTTC. The whole variable domain, filled in from reference TRBV5-8 and TRBJ2-7, reads EAGVTQSPTHLIKTRGQQATLRCSPISGHTSVYWYQQALGLGLQFLLWYDEGEERNRGNFPPRFSGRQFPNYSSELNVNALELEDSALYLCASSPGQGVHSYEQYFGPGTRLTVT.

The chain combines TRBV6-2 or TRBV6-3 with TRBJ2-3, with unresolved D. The V end was cut by 6 bases, the J end by 4 bases, with 14 bases between. Per germline, CDR1 MNHEY and CDR2 SVGEGT. This CDR3 has 14 residues. CDR3 DNA sequence: TGTGCCAGCAGACCCTCGGAGTTTCCAGATACGCAGTATTTT. Translating gives CASRPSEFPDTQYF.

The chain has TRBV25-1 and TRBJ2-7; 13 nucleotides match TRBD2. Germline trimming cut 1 base from V and 9 bases from J; bases unmatched to any gene: 12. The CDR3 is made up of 17 amino acids. Per the germline V gene, CDR1 is MGHDK and CDR2 is SYGVNS. The chain's CDR3 is CASSEFAAGLAGEGQYF. The CDR3 DNA sequence: TGTGCCAGCAGTGAATTCGCTGCCGGACTAGCGGGAGAGGGGCAGTACTTC.

V usage is TRBV7-3 and J usage is TRBJ2-5; a weak D match, TRBD2 (6 bases). Germline values: CDR1 SGHTA, CDR2 FQGTGA. Trimming took 4 bases from V and 5 from J, leaving 11 bases between them. The CDR3 loop spans 13 amino acids. CDR3 in amino acids: CASSSRELETQYF. The CDR3 DNA reads TGTGCCAGCAGCTCACGGGAGTTGGAGACCCAGTACTTC.

CDR3 nucleotides: TGTGCCAGCAGTTTAACGACGGGGATAGCTGGAAACACCATATATTTT. Translating it yields CASSLTTGIAGNTIYF. The chain combines TRBV12-3 or TRBV12-4 with TRBJ1-3; no definite D call. V lost 2 bases and J lost 2, with 13 bases in between. The CDR3 contains 16 residues.

The genes are TRBV6-1 and TRBJ2-7; D is possibly TRBD1 or TRBD2 (5 bases each). Trimming took 8 bases from V and 5 from J, leaving 16 bases between them. The germline V gene encodes CDR1 MNHNS and CDR2 SASEGT. The CDR3 is 13 amino acids. The CDR3 sequence is CASARGAFDEQYF. The DNA of the CDR3 is TGTGCCAGCGCAAGGGGAGCTTTTGACGAGCAGTACTTC.

This clonotype was detected ten times or more. The rearrangement joins TRBV27 to TRBJ2-7; the D gene is possibly TRBD1 (7 bases). The germline CDR1 and CDR2 sequences are MNHEY and SMNVEV (reference sequence). The CDR3 is made up of 16 amino acids. V was clipped by 5 bases and J by 2 bases, with 19 bases between them. The CDR3 sequence: CASSPGGGSPAYEQYF. CDR3 coding DNA: TGTGCCAGCAGTCCAGGGGGAGGTTCCCCCGCCTACGAGCAGTACTTC.

This chain connects TRBV7-6 to TRBJ1-1; D is perhaps TRBD1 (6 bases). Germline V gene data show CDR1 as SGHVS and CDR2 as FNYEAQ. Deletions cut 2 bases from V and 5 bases from J, with 24 bases between. The CDR3 has 18 amino acids. This CDR3 reads CASSLWATYGRGATEAFF. The CDR3 bases are TGTGCCAGCAGCTTATGGGCCACCTACGGTCGGGGGGCGACTGAAGCTTTCTTT.

A few counts support this clonotype. The V and J genes are TRBV6-2 or TRBV6-3 and TRBJ1-2; D is unresolved. CDR1 is MNHEY, CDR2 SVGEGT, per germline. The CDR3 totals 13 residues. Deletions cut 3 bases from V and 7 bases from J, with 12 bases between. CDR3 protein: CASSYSGLSGYTF. For the CDR3, the DNA is TGTGCCAGCAGTTATTCCGGGCTTAGTGGCTACACCTTC.

This clonotype was recorded a few times. The J gene is TRBJ2-5, the V gene TRBV4-3; possible D gene TRBD1, 5 bases. CDR3 length: 16 amino acids. Germline V gives CDR1 LGHNA, CDR2 YSLEER. The V end lost 0 bases, the J end lost 1 base, and 12 bases lay between the germline ends. The CDR3 here is CASSQDLIGAQETQYF. The CDR3, as DNA: TGCGCCAGCAGCCAAGATCTAATTGGGGCCCAAGAGACCCAGTACTTC.

This clonotype was seen many times. The chain uses TRBV6-5 and TRBJ1-4, with a possible D match to TRBD1 (6 bases). CDR1 MNHEY and CDR2 SVGAGI come from the germline V gene. Trimming removed 0 bases at V and 8 bases at J, with 16 bases between. CDR3 length: 16 residues. The CDR3 DNA reads as TGTGCCAGCAGTTACTCGGGAAGGGACATAGGGGAAAAACTGTTTTTT. Its translation: CASSYSGRDIGEKLFF.

This clonotype has more than one count but fewer than ten. The rearrangement uses TRBV19 and TRBJ2-1; 10 bases are a match to TRBD2. Germline CDR1 is LNHDA and CDR2 is SQIVND (reference sequence). The CDR3 has 16 amino acids. The J segment lost 4 bases and the V segment lost 3 bases, leaving 6 bases of the junction unmatched. As DNA, the CDR3 is TGTGCCAGTAGTATGAGGGGTAGCGGGAGGTACAATGAGCAGTTCTTC. Translated, it gives CASSMRGSGRYNEQFF.

The chain uses TRBV6-5 and TRBJ1-4, with TRBD1 as a possible D gene (6 bases). The germline gives CDR1 MNHEY, CDR2 SVGAGI. The CDR3 length is 15 residues. V was shortened by 0 bases and J by 7 bases, with 12 bases between the two germline ends. Written as DNA, the CDR3 is TGTGCCAGCAGTTACTCGAGCGGGGGCGGTGAAAAACTGTTTTTT. It is translated as CASSYSSGGGEKLFF.

This clonotype was observed at least ten times. The chain combines TRBV10-3 with TRBJ1-1, with 12 positions matching TRBD1. V trimming: 6 bases; J trimming: 5 bases; junction bases outside the gene matches: 13. The CDR3 is made up of 17 amino acids. Germline CDR1 and CDR2: ENHRY and SYGVKD. CDR3 sequence (DNA): TGTGCCATCAGATCCCCCGGGACAGGGGGCGCGGGTACTGAAGCTTTCTTT. Its translation is CAIRSPGTGGAGTEAFF.

Ten or more counts support this clonotype. The chain joins TRBV7-9 to TRBJ2-7; TRBD2 agrees at 11 bases. Trimming took 3 bases from V and 5 from J; bases not matched to a gene: 6. CDR1 and CDR2 (germline): SEHNR, FQNEAQ (reference sequence). The length of the CDR3 is 15 residues. The CDR3 region has the DNA TGTGCCAGCAGCTTCTTAGCGGGAGGGCGGAACGAGCAGTACTTC. The encoded protein is CASSFLAGGRNEQYF.

This clonotype was seen repeatedly, ten times or more. The rearrangement joins TRBV6-2 or TRBV6-3 to TRBJ2-7, with 12 bases matching TRBD2. V dropped 6 bases and J dropped 1; count of bases not matched to a gene: 7. The CDR3 loop spans 16 amino acids. CDR1 is MNHEY, CDR2 SVGEGT, per germline. CDR3 in DNA: TGTGCCAGCAGCCCCTCTGGACTAGCGGGATCCTACGAGCAGTACTTC. It translates to CASSPSGLAGSYEQYF.

Points on this clonotype: A much larger clonotype is one base distant, so this may be a read error. The V gene is TRBV6-1, the J gene TRBJ2-5; 9 bases fit TRBD2. CDR1 MNHNS and CDR2 SASEGT come from the germline V gene. The CDR3 spans 20 residues. In nucleotides, the CDR3 is TGTACCAGCACCACACCGCGCGCGGGACCTAGCGGGACGTCCCGATGGACCCAGTACTTC. Its protein is CTSTTPRAGPSGTSRWTQYF.

The chain combines TRBV28 with TRBJ2-7, with TRBD2 matching 8 bases. Germline V lookup: CDR1 MDHEN, CDR2 SYDVKM. This CDR3 has 15 amino acids. The V and J ends lost 3 bases and 4 bases, in that order; junction bases with no gene match: 8. CDR3 DNA: TGTGCCAGCAGTTTGTGGACTAGCCGGCGGTACGAGCAGTACTTC. Translating gives CASSLWTSRRYEQYF.

This clonotype was recorded many times. The chain couples TRBV7-9 to TRBJ1-5; 7 nucleotides align to TRBD1. The germline V gene encodes CDR1 SEHNR and CDR2 FQNEAQ (reference sequence). The trim removed 4 bases at V and 5 bases at J, leaving 5 bases unmatched. The CDR3 has 14 amino acids. In nucleotides, the CDR3 is TGTGCCAGCAGCTCGGACAGGAATGATCAGCCCCAGCATTTT. Protein sequence: CASSSDRNDQPQHF. The complete variable domain, with remaining parts taken from reference TRBV7-9 and TRBJ1-5, reads DTGVSQNPRHKITKRGQNVTFRCDPISEHNRLYWYRQTLGQGPEFLTYFQNEAQLEKSRLLSDRFSAERPKGSFSTLEIQRTEQGDSAMYLCASSSDRNDQPQHFGDGTRLSIL.

The V and J genes are TRBV5-1 and TRBJ1-5; tentative D call: TRBD1 (5 bases). V lost 0 bases, J lost 0 bases, and 16 bases lay in between. Germline CDR1 reads SGHRS; CDR2 reads YFSETQ. There are 18 residues in the CDR3. DNA of the CDR3: TGCGCCAGCAGCTTGGAGGCGCAGGGTCCATATAGCAATCAGCCCCAGCATTTT. Encoded protein: CASSLEAQGPYSNQPQHF.